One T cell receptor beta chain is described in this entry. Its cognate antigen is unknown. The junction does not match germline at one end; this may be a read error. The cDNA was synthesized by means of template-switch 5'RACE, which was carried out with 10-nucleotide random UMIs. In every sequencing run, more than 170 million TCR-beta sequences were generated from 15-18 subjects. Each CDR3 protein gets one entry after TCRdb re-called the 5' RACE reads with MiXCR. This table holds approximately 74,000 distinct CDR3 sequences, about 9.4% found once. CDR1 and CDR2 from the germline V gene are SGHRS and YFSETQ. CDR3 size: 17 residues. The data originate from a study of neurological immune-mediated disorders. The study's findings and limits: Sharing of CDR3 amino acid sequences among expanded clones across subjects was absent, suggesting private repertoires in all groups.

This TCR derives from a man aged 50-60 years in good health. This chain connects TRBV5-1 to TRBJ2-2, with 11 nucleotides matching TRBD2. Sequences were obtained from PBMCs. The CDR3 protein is CVSSPRTSGRNTGELFF. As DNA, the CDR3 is TGCGTCAGCAGCCCGCGGACTAGCGGGCGGAACACCGGGGAACTGTTTTTT.